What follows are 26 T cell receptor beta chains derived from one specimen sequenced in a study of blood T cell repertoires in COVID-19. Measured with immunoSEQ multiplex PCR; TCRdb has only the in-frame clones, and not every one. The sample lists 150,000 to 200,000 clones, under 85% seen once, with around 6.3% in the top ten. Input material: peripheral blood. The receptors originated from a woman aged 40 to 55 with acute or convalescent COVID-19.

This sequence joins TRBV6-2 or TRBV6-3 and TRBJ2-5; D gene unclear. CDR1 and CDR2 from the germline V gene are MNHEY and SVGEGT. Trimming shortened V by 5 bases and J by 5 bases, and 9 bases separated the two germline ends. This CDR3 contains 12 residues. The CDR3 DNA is TGTGCCAGCAGTAGTCTTACTGAGACCCAGTACTTC. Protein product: CASSSLTETQYF.

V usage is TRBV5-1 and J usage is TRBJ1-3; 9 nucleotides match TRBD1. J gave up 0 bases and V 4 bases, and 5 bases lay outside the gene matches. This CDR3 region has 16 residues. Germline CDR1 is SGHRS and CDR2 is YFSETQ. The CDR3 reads CASSRTGAVSGNTIYF. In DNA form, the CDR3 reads TGCGCCAGCAGCCGGACAGGGGCCGTCTCTGGAAACACCATATATTTT.

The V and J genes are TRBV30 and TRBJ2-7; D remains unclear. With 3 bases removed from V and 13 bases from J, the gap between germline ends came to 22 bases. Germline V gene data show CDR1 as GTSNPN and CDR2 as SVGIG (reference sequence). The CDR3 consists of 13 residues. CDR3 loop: CAWSPLDTSVFYF. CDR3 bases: TGTGCCTGGAGCCCGCTAGATACGAGCGTCTTTTACTTC.

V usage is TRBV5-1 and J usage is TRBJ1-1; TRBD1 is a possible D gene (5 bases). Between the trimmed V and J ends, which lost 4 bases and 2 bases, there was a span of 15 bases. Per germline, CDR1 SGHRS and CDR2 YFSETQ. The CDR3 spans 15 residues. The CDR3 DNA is TGCGCCAGCAGCCTCTCAACGGGGGGAAACACTGAAGCTTTCTTT. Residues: CASSLSTGGNTEAFF.

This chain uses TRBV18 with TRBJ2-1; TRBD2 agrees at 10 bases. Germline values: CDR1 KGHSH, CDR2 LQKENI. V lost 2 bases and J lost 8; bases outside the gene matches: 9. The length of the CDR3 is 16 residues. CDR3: CASSPSPSGRGYEQFF. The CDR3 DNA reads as TGTGCCAGCTCACCATCCCCTAGCGGGAGAGGCTATGAGCAGTTCTTC.

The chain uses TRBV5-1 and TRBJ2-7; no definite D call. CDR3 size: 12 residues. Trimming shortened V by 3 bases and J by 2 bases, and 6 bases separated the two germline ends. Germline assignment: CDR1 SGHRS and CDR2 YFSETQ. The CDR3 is CASSSDTYEQYF. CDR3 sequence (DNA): TGCGCCAGCAGCTCAGACACCTACGAGCAGTACTTC.

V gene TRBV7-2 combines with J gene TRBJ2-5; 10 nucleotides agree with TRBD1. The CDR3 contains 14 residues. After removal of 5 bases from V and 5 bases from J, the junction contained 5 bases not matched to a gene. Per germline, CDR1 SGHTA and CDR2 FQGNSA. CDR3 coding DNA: TGTGCCAGCAGCGGACGGACAGGGGGGGAGACCCAGTACTTC. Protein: CASSGRTGGETQYF.

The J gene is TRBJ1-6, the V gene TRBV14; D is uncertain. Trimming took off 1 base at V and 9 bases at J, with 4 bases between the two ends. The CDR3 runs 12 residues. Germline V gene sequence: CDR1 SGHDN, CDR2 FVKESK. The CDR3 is CASSQVSSPLHF. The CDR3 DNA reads TGTGCCAGCAGCCAAGTGAGTTCACCCCTCCACTTT.

The chain's CDR3 is CSAGGQGGYTF. CDR3 in DNA: TGCAGTGCGGGAGGACAGGGGGGCTACACCTTC. The chain couples TRBV20-1 to TRBJ1-2; TRBD1 agrees at 9 bases. There are 11 residues in the CDR3. Germline V gene data show CDR1 as DFQATT and CDR2 as SNEGSKA (reference sequence). The V segment lost 6 bases and the J segment 8 bases; nucleotides outside the gene matches: 4.

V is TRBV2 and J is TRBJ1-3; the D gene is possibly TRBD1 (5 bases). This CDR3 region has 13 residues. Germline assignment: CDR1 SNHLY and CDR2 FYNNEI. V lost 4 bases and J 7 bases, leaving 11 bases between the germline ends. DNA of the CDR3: TGTGCCAGCAGTGTTACAGGTTTCAACACCATATATTTT. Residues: CASSVTGFNTIYF.

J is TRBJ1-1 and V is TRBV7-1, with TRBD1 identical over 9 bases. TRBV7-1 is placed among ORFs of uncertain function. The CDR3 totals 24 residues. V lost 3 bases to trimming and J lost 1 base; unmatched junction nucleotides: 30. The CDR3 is CASSSPGQGMKGAKPYLSNTEAFF. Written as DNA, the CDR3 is TGTGCCAGCAGCTCCCCGGGACAGGGAATGAAAGGTGCTAAACCGTATCTCTCGAACACTGAAGCTTTCTTT.

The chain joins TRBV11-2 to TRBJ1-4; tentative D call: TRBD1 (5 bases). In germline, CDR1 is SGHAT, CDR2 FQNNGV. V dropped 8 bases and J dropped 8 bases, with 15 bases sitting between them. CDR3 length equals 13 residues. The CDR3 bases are TGTGCCAGCGCAAGAGCGGGGGAGGAAAAACTGTTTTTT. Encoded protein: CASARAGEEKLFF.

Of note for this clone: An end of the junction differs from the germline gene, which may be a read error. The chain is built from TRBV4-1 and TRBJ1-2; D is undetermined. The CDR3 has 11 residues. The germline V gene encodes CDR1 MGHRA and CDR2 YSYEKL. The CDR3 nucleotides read TGCGCCAGCAGCCAAGATTCGAGGATACACTTC. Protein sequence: CASSQDSRIHF.

CDR3 amino acids: CASSQSPLSGEQFF. The CDR3 region has the DNA TGTGCCAGCAGCCAGAGCCCGCTGAGTGGTGAGCAGTTCTTC. V and J are TRBV3-1 (or the pseudogene TRBV3-2) and TRBJ2-1; D unresolved. Germline CDR1 reads LGHDT; CDR2 reads YNNKEL (reference sequence). V was shortened by 3 bases and J by 9 bases, with 15 bases between the two germline ends. The CDR3 has 14 residues.

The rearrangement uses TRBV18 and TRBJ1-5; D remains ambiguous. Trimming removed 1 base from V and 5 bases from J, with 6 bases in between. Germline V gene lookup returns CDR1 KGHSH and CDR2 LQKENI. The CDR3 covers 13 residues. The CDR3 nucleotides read TGTGCCAGCTCACCACGTTCAGATCAGCCCCAGCATTTT. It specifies CASSPRSDQPQHF.

This chain's CDR3 is CAWSGATNRYYNEQFF. The CDR3, as DNA: TGTGCCTGGAGTGGTGCTACCAACCGCTACTACAATGAGCAGTTCTTC. This chain joins TRBV30 and TRBJ2-1; the D is unclear. Looked up from germline, CDR1 is GTSNPN and CDR2 is SVGIG (reference sequence). Between the trimmed V and J ends, which lost 1 base and 3 bases, there was a span of 16 bases. The CDR3 has 16 residues.

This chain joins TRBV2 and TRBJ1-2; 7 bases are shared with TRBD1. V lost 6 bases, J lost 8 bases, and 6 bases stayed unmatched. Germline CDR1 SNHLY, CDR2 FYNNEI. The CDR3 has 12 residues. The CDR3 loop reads CASRGTAGGYTF. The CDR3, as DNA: TGTGCCAGCAGGGGGACAGCGGGCGGCTACACCTTC. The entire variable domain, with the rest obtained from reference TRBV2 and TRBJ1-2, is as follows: EPEVTQTPSHQVTQMGQEVILRCVPISNHLYFYWYRQILGQKVEFLVSFYNNEISEKSEIFDDQFSVERPDGSNFTLKIRSTKLEDSAMYFCASRGTAGGYTFGSGTRLTVV.

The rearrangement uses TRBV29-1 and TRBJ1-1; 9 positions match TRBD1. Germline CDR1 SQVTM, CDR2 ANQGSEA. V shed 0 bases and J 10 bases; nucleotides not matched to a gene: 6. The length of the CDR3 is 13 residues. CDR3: CSVEDDRDRVAFF. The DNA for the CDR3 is TGCAGCGTTGAAGATGATAGGGACAGGGTAGCTTTCTTT.

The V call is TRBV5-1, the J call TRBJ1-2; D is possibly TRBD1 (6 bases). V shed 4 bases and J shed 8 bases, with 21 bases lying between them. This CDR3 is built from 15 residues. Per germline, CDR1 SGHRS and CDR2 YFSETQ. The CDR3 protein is CASSHGSGEGGGYTF. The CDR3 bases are TGCGCCAGCAGCCATGGCTCAGGGGAAGGCGGCGGCTACACCTTC.

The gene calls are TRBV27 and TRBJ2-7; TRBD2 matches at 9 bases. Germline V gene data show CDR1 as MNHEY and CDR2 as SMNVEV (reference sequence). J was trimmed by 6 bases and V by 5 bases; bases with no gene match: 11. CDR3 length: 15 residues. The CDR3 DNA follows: TGTGCCAGCAGTCTCTTTAGCGGGAGTTCGAGCGAGCAGTACTTC. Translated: CASSLFSGSSSEQYF.

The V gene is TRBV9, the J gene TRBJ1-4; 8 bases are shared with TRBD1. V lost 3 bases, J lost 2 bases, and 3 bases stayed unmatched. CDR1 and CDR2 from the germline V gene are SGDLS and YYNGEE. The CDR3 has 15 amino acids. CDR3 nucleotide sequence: TGTGCCAGCAGCGCCCAGGGGGCGACTAATGAAAAACTGTTTTTT. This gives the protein CASSAQGATNEKLFF.

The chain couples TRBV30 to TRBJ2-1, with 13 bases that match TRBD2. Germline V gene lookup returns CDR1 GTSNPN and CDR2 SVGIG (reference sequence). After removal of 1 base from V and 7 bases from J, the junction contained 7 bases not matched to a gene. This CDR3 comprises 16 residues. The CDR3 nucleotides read TGTGCCTGGAGTGCGGGGTGGACTAGCGGGGGTAATGAGCAGTTCTTC. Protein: CAWSAGWTSGGNEQFF.

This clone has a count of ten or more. This CDR3 is CASRFDISTVYEQYF. The CDR3 coding sequence is TGTGCCAGCAGATTCGACATCTCCACTGTCTACGAGCAGTACTTC. The chain links TRBV5-5 to TRBJ2-7, with no clear D. The CDR3 contains 15 residues. With 5 bases removed from V and 3 bases from J, the gap between germline ends came to 18 bases. Germline-derived CDR1 and CDR2 are SGHKS and YYEKEE (reference sequence).

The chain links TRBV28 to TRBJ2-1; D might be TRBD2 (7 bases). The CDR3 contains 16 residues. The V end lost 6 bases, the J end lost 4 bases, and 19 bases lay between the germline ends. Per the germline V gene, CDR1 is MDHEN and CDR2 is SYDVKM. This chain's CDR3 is CASSPGWGGPYNEQFF. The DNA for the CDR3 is TGTGCCAGCAGCCCAGGTTGGGGGGGCCCTTACAATGAGCAGTTCTTC.

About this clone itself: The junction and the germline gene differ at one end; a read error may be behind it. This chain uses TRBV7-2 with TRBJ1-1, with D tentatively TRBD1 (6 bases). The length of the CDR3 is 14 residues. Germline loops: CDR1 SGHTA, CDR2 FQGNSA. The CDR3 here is CASSLAGVYTEAFF. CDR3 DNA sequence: TGTGCCAGCAGCCTAGCAGGGGTTTACACTGAAGCTTTCTTT.

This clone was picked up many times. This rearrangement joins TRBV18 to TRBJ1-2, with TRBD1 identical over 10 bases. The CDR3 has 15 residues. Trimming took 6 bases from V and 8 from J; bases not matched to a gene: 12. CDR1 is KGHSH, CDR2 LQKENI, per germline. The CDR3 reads CASSPATGGEGGYTF. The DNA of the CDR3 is TGTGCCAGCTCGCCAGCGACAGGGGGCGAAGGAGGCTACACCTTC.